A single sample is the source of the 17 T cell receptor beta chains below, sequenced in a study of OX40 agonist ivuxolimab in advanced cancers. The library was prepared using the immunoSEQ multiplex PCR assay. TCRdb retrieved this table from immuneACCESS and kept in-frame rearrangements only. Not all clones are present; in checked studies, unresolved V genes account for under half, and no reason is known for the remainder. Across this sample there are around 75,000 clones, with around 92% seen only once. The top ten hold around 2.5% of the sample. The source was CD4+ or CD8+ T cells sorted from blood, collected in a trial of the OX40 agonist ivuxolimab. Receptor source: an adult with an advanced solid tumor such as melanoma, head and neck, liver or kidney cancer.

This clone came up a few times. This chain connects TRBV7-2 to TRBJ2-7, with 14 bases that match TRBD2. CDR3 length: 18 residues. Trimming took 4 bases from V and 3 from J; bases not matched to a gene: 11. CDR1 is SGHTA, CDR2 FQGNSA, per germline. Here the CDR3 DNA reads TGTGCCAGCAGCTCCGGACGGGGACTAGCGGGAGTTGGCTACGAGCAGTACTTC. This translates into CASSSGRGLAGVGYEQYF.

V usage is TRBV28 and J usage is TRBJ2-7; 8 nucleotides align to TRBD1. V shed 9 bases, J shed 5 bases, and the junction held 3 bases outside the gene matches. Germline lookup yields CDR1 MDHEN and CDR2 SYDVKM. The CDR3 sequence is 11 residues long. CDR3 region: CASTGGNEQYF. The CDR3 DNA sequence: TGTGCCAGTACAGGGGGAAACGAGCAGTACTTC.

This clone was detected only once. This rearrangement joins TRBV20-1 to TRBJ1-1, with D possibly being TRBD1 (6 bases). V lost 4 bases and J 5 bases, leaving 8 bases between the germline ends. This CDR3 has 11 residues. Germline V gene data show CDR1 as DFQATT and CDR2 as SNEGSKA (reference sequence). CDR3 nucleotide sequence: TGCAGTGCTAACACAGGGACTGAAGCTTTCTTT. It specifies CSANTGTEAFF.

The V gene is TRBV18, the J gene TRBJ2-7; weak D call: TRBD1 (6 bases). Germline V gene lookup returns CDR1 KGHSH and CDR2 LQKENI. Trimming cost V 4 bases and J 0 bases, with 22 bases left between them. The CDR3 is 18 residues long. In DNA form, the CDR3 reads TGTGCCAGCTCACTAGCCCTACAGGGACCTTGGAGCTCCTACGAGCAGTACTTC. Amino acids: CASSLALQGPWSSYEQYF.

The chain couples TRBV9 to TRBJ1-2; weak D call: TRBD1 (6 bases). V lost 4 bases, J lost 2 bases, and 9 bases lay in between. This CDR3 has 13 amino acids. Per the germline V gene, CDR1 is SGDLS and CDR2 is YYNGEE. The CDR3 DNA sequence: TGTGCCAGCAGCCGGACAGCAAACTATGGCTACACCTTC. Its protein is CASSRTANYGYTF. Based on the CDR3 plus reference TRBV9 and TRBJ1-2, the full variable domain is DSGVTQTPKHLITATGQRVTLRCSPRSGDLSVYWYQQSLDQGLQFLIQYYNGEERAKGNILERFSAQQFPDLHSELNLSSLELGDSALYFCASSRTANYGYTFGSGTRLTVV.

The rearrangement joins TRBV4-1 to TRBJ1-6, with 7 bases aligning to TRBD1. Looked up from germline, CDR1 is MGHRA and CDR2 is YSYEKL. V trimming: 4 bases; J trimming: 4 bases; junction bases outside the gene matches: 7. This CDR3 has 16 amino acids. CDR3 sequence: CASSLRQGPYNSPLHF. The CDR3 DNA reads TGCGCCAGCAGCCTGCGACAGGGCCCATATAATTCACCCCTCCACTTT.

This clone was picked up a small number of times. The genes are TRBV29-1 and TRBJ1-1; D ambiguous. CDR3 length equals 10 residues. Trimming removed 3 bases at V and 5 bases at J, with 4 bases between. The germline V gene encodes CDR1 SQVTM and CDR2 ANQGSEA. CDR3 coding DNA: TGCAGCGTTGACGGGACTGAAGCTTTCTTT. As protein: CSVDGTEAFF.

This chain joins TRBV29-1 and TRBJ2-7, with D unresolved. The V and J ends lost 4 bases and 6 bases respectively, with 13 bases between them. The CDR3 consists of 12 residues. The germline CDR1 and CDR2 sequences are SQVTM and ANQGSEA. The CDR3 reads CSVGVRLREQYF. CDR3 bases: TGCAGCGTTGGTGTCCGCCTTCGCGAGCAGTACTTC.

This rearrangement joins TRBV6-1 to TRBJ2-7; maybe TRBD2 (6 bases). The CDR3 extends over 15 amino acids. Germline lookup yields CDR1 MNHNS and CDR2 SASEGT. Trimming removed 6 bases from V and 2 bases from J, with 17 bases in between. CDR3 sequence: CASSLPGLGTYEQYF. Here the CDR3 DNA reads TGTGCCAGCAGCCTCCCGGGACTGGGGACCTACGAGCAGTACTTC.

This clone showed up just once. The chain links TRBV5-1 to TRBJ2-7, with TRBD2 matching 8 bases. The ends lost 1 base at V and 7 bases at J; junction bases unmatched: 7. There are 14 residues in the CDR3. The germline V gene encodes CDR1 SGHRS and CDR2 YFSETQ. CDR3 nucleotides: TGCGCCAGCAGCTTGTTCAGCGGCGGGAGGGAGCAGTACTTC. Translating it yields CASSLFSGGREQYF.

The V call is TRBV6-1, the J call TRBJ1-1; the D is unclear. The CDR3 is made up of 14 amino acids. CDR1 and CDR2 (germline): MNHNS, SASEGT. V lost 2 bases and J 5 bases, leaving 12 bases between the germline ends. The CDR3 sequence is CASSESYWGTEAFF. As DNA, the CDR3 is TGTGCCAGCAGTGAATCTTATTGGGGAACTGAAGCTTTCTTT.

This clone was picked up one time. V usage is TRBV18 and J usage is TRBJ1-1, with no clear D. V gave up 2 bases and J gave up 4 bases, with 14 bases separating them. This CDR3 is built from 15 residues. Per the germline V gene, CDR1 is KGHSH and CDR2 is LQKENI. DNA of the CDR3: TGTGCCAGCTCACCAGGCCGCGCCGTAGGCACTGAAGCTTTCTTT. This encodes CASSPGRAVGTEAFF.

CDR3 DNA sequence: TGTGCCATCGGACTAGCGGGGACAGATACGCAGTATTTT. Translation gives CAIGLAGTDTQYF. This chain uses TRBV25-1 with TRBJ2-3; TRBD2 matches at 12 bases. Germline-derived CDR1 and CDR2 are MGHDK and SYGVNS. V dropped 10 bases and J dropped 3; count of bases not matched to a gene: 2. CDR3 length: 13 amino acids.

CDR3 residues: CASSYSGHYSNQPQHF. The CDR3 DNA reads as TGTGCCAGCAGTTATTCTGGGCATTATAGCAATCAGCCCCAGCATTTT. The rearrangement uses TRBV6-5 and TRBJ1-5; D is ambiguous. Deletions cut 3 bases from V and 0 bases from J, with 12 bases between. Germline CDR1 MNHEY, CDR2 SVGAGI. CDR3 size: 16 residues.

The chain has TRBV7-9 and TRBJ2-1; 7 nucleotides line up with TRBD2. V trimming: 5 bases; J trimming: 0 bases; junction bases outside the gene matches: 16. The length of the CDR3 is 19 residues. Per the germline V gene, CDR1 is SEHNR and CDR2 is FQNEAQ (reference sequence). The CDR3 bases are TGTGCCAGCAGCCCACGGGCGGGAGCATCTGGGACCTCCTACAATGAGCAGTTCTTC. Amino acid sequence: CASSPRAGASGTSYNEQFF. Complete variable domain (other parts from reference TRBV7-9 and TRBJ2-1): DTGVSQNPRHKITKRGQNVTFRCDPISEHNRLYWYRQTLGQGPEFLTYFQNEAQLEKSRLLSDRFSAERPKGSFSTLEIQRTEQGDSAMYLCASSPRAGASGTSYNEQFFGPGTRLTVL.

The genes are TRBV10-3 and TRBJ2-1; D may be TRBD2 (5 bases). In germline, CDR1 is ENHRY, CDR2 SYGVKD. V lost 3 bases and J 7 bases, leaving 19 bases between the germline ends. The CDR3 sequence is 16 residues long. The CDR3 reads CAISDTGNLGRNEQFF. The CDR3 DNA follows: TGTGCCATCAGTGATACCGGGAACTTAGGTCGGAATGAGCAGTTCTTC.

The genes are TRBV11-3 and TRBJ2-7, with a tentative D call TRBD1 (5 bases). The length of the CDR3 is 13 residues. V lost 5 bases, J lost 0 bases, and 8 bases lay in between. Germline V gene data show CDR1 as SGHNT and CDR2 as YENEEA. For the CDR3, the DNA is TGTGCCAGCAGCGCCGACAGCTCCTACGAGCAGTACTTC. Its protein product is CASSADSSYEQYF.